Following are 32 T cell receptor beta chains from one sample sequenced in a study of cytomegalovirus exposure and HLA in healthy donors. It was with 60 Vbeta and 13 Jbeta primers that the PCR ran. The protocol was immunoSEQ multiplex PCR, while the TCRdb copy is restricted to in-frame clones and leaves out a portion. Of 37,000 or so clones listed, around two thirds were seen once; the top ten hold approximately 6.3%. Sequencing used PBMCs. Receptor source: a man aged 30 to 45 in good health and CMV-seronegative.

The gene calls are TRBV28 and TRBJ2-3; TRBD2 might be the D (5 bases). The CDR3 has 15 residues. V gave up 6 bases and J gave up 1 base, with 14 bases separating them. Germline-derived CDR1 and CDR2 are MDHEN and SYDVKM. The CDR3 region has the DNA TGTGCCAGCAGCCGACGTGGAGCGGGCACAGATACGCAGTATTTT. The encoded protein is CASSRRGAGTDTQYF.

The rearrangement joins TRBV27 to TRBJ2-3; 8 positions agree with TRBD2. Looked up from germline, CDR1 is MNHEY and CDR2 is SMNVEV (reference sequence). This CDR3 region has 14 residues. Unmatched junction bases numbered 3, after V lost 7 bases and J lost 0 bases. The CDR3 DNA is TGTGCCAGCATCGGGACTAGAAGCACAGATACGCAGTATTTT. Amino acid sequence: CASIGTRSTDTQYF.

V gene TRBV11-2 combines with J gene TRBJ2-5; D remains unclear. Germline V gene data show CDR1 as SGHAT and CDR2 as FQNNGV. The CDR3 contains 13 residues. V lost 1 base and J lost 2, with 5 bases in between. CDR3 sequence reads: CASSLVPQETQYF. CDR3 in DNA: TGTGCCAGCAGCTTAGTCCCACAAGAGACCCAGTACTTC.

This CDR3 reads CASGTSGVSSYNEQFF. In nucleotides, the CDR3 is TGTGCCTCCGGGACTAGCGGCGTGAGCTCCTACAATGAGCAGTTCTTC. The chain recombines TRBV30 with TRBJ2-1, with TRBD2 matching over 11 bases. Germline CDR1 is GTSNPN and CDR2 is SVGIG (reference sequence). V was pared by 7 bases and J by 0 bases, with 8 bases of the junction left unmatched. CDR3 length equals 16 residues.

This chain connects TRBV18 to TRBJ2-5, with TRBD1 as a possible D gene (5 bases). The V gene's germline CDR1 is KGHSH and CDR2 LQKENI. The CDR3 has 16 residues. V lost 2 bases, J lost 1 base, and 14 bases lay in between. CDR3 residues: CASSPTQVGIQETQYF. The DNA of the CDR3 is TGTGCCAGCTCACCAACACAGGTGGGGATCCAAGAGACCCAGTACTTC. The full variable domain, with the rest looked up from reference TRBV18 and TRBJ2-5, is NAGVMQNPRHLVRRRGQEARLRCSPMKGHSHVYWYRQLPEEGLKFMVYLQKENIIDESGMPKERFSAEFPKEGPSILRIQQVVRGDSAAYFCASSPTQVGIQETQYFGPGTRLLVL.

CDR3 nucleotide sequence: TGCGCCAGCAGCCTTCGGACAGGGGGATCAGATTCACCCCTCCACTTT. Translation gives CASSLRTGGSDSPLHF. The rearrangement uses TRBV5-1 and TRBJ1-6, with 10 positions matching TRBD1. Trimming at V came to 4 bases and at J to 8 bases, leaving 9 bases not matched to a gene. This CDR3 contains 16 residues. The germline CDR1 and CDR2 sequences are SGHRS and YFSETQ. The full variable domain, with the rest looked up from reference TRBV5-1 and TRBJ1-6, is KAGVTQTPRYLIKTRGQQVTLSCSPISGHRSVSWYQQTPGQGLQFLFEYFSETQRNKGNFPGRFSGRQFSNSRSEMNVSTLELGDSALYLCASSLRTGGSDSPLHFGNGTRLTVT.

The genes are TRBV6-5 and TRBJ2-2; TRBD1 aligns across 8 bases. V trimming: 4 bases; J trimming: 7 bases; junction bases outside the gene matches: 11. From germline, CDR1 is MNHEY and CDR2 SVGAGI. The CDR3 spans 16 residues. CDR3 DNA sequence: TGTGCCAGCAGTTCCCCTCCGACAGGGGTGAACGGGGAGCTGTTTTTT. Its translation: CASSSPPTGVNGELFF.

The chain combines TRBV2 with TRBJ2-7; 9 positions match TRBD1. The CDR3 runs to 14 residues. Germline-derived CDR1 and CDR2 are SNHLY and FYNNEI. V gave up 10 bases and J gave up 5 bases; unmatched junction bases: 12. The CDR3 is CATHRGGTGNEQYF. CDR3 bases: TGTGCCACCCATCGAGGCGGGACAGGGAACGAGCAGTACTTC. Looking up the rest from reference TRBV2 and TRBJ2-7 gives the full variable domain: EPEVTQTPSHQVTQMGQEVILRCVPISNHLYFYWYRQILGQKVEFLVSFYNNEISEKSEIFDDQFSVERPDGSNFTLKIRSTKLEDSAMYFCATHRGGTGNEQYFGPGTRLTVT.

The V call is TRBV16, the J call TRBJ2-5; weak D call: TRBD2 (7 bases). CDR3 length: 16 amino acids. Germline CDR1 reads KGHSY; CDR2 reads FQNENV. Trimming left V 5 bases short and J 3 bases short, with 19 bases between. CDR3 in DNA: TGTGCCAGCAGCGGTACAGGGACTATACTAAAAGAGACCCAGTACTTC. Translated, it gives CASSGTGTILKETQYF.

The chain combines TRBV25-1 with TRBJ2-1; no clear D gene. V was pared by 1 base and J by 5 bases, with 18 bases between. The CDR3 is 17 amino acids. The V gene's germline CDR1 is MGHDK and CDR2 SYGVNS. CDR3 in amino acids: CASSESRILGGHNEQFF. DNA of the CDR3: TGTGCCAGCAGTGAATCGAGGATCTTAGGTGGCCACAATGAGCAGTTCTTC.

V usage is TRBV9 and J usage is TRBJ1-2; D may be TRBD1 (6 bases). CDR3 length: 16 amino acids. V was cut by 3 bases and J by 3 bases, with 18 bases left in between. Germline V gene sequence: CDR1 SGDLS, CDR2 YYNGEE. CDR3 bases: TGTGCCAGCAGCGACTCCTTCCAACAGGGCTACTATGGCTACACCTTC. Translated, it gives CASSDSFQQGYYGYTF.

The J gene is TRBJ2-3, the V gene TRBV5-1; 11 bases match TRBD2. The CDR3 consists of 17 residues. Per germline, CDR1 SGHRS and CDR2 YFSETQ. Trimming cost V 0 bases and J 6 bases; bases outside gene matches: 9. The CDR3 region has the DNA TGCGCCAGCAGCTTGGTGGGGACTAGCGGCGGGGCGGATACGCAGTATTTT. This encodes CASSLVGTSGGADTQYF.

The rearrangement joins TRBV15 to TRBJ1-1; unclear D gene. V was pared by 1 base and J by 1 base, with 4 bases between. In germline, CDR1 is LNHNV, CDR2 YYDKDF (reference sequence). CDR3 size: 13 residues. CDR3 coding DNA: TGTGCCACCAGCAGAGTCGGGAACACTGAAGCTTTCTTT. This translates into CATSRVGNTEAFF.

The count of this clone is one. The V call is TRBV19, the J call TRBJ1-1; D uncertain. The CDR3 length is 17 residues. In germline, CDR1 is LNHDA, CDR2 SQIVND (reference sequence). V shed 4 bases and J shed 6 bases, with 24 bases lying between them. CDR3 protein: CASSTPASPSGGAEAFF. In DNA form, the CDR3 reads TGTGCCAGTAGTACGCCCGCGAGTCCATCAGGAGGAGCTGAAGCTTTCTTT.

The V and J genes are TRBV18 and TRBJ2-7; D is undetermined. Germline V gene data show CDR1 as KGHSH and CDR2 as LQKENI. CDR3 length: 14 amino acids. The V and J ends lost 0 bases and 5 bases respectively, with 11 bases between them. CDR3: CASSPPNSQNEQYF. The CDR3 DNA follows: TGTGCCAGCTCACCACCGAATAGCCAGAACGAGCAGTACTTC.

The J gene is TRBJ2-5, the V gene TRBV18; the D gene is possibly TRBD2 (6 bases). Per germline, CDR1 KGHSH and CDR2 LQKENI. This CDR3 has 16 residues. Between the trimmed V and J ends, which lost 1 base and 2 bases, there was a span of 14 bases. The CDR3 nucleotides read TGTGCCAGCTCACCACTTCGCCTCGCGGGACAAGAGACCCAGTACTTC. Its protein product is CASSPLRLAGQETQYF.

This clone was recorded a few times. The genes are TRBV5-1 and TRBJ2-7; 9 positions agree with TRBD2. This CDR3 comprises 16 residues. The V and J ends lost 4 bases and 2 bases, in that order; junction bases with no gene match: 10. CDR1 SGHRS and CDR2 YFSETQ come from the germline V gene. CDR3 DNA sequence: TGCGCCAGCAGCCCTCCCGGCGGGAGGGTCCCCTACGAGCAGTACTTC. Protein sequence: CASSPPGGRVPYEQYF.

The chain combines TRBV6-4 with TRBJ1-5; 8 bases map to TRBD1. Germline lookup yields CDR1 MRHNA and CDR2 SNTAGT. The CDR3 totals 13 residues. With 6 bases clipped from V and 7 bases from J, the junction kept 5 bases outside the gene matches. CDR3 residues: CASSQQGGQPQHF. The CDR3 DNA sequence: TGTGCCAGCAGCCAACAGGGGGGGCAGCCCCAGCATTTT.

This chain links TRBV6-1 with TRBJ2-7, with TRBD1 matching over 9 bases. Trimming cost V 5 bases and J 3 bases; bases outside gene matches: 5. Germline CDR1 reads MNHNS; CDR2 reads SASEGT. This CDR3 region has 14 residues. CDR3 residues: CASSLQGAGYEQYF. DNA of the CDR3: TGTGCCAGCAGTTTACAGGGGGCGGGCTACGAGCAGTACTTC.

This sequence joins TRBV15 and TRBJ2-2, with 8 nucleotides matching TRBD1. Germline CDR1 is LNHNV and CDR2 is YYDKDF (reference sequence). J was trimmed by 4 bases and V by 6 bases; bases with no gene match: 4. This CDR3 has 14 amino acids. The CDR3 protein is CATRWTGSTGELFF. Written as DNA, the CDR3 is TGTGCCACCAGATGGACAGGGTCCACCGGGGAGCTGTTTTTT.

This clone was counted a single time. CDR3 sequence reads: CASSLSEYADTQYF. CDR3 DNA sequence: TGTGCCAGCAGCTTGAGTGAGTACGCAGATACGCAGTATTTT. The V call is TRBV7-9, the J call TRBJ2-3; D unclear. The CDR3 totals 14 residues. V lost 3 bases and J lost 4, with 11 bases in between. Germline CDR1 reads SEHNR; CDR2 reads FQNEAQ (reference sequence).

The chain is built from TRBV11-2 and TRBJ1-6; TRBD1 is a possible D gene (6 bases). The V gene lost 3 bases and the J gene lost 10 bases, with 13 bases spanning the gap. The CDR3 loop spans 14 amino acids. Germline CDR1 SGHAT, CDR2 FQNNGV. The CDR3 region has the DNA TGTGCCAGCAGCTTTTGGGACAAAAACTCACCCCTCCACTTT. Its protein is CASSFWDKNSPLHF.

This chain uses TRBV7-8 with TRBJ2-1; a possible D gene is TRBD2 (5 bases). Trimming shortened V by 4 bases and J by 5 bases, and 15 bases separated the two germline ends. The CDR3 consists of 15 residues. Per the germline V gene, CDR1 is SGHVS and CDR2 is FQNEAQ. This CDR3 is CASSSRVVVNNEQFF. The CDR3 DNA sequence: TGTGCCAGCAGCTCGCGGGTGGTAGTGAACAATGAGCAGTTCTTC. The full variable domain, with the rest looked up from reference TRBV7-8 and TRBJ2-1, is GAGVSQSPRYKVAKRGQDVALRCDPISGHVSLFWYQQALGQGPEFLTYFQNEAQLDKSGLPSDRFFAERPEGSVSTLKIQRTQQEDSAVYLCASSSRVVVNNEQFFGPGTRLTVL.

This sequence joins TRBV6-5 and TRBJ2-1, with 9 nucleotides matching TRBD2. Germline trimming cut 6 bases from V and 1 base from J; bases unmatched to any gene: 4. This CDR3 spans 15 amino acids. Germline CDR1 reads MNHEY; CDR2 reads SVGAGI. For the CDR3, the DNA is TGTGCCAGCAGGTGGAGCGGGAGGTCCTACAATGAGCAGTTCTTC. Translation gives CASRWSGRSYNEQFF.

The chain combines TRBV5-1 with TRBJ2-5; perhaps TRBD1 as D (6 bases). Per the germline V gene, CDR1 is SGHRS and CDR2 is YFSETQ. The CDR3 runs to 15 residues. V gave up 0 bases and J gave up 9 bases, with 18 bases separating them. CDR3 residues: CASSLGAGASGAQYF. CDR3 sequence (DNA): TGCGCCAGCAGCTTGGGGGCAGGGGCCTCCGGGGCCCAGTACTTC.

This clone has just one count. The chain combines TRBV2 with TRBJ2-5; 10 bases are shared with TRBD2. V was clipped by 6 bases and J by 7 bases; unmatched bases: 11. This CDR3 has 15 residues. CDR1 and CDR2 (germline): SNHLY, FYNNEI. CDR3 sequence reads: CASSAGTSAVGTQYF. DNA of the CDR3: TGTGCCAGCAGCGCCGGGACTAGCGCGGTGGGGACCCAGTACTTC.

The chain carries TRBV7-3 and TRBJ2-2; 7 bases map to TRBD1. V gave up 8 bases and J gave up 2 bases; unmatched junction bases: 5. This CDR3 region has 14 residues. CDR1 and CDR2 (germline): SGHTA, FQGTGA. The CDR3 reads CASQRQGNTGELFF. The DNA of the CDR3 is TGTGCCAGCCAAAGACAGGGAAACACCGGGGAGCTGTTTTTT.

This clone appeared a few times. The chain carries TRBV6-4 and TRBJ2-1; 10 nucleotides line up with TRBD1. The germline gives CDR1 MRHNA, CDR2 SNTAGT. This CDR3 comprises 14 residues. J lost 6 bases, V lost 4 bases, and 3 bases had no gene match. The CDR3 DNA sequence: TGTGCCAGCAGTGCCCGGACAGGGGGCAATGAGCAGTTCTTC. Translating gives CASSARTGGNEQFF.

CDR3 coding DNA: TGCGCCAGCAGCTTGGCCCCGGGGGGCAGCTACGAGCAGTACTTC. Protein product: CASSLAPGGSYEQYF. This sequence joins TRBV5-1 and TRBJ2-7; a possible D gene is TRBD2 (7 bases). Per the germline V gene, CDR1 is SGHRS and CDR2 is YFSETQ. V was clipped by 0 bases and J by 3 bases, with 13 bases between them. The CDR3 spans 15 residues.

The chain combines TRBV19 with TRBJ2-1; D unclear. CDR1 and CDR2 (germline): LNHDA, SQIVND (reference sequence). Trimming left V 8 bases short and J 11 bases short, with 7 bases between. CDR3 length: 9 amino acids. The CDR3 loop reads CASAGKQFF. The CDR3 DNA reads TGTGCCAGTGCAGGAAAGCAGTTCTTC.

The CDR3 protein is CASRGRIGGETQYF. CDR3 bases: TGTGCCAGCAGGGGGCGGATTGGGGGGGAGACCCAGTACTTC. The V and J genes are TRBV6-1 and TRBJ2-5, with D perhaps matching TRBD2 (6 bases). The CDR3 is made up of 14 amino acids. V was shortened by 6 bases and J by 5 bases, with 16 bases between the two germline ends. Germline V gene lookup returns CDR1 MNHNS and CDR2 SASEGT.

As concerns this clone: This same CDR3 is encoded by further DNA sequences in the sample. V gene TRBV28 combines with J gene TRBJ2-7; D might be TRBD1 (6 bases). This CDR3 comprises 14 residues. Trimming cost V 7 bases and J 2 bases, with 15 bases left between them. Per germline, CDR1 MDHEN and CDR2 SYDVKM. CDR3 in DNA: TGTGCCAGCAATCCCACAGGGCCCCCCTACGAGCAGTACTTC. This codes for CASNPTGPPYEQYF. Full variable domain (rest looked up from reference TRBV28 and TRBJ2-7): DVKVTQSSRYLVKRTGEKVFLECVQDMDHENMFWYRQDPGLGLRLIYFSYDVKMKEKGDIPEGYSVSREKKERFSLILESASTNQTSMYLCASNPTGPPYEQYFGPGTRLTVT.